These T cell receptor beta chains were read from a single sample in a study of shared clonotypes between healthy human individuals. Data came from immunoSEQ multiplex PCR; TCRdb stores just in-frame clones and leaves some out. The sample includes approximately 480,000 clones, almost 80% of them seen just once. The sequenced sample was PBMCs. The origin of the receptors is a woman aged 40 to 50 in good health. Some clones in this sample may be carry-over from other donors' samples. Each CDR3 is given with its conserved first and last residue. The D gene is left open where the match is weak. A row's size may be missing; if present it is once, few, many or a size class.

d_gene	j_gene	v_gene	abundance	CDR3aa	CDR3nt
.	TRBJ2-3	TRBV9	.	CASSVDAFTDTQYF	TGTGCCAGCAGCGTAGACGCCTTTACAGATACGCAGTATTTT
TRBD2	TRBJ2-7	TRBV2	once	CASSTSGPDEYF	TGTGCCAGCAGTACTAGCGGACCCGATGAGTACTTC
.	TRBJ2-7	TRBV7-5	.	CARSLWGLDGRYEQYF	TGTGCCAGAAGCTTATGGGGGCTAGACGGGAGGTACGAGCAGTACTTC
.	TRBJ2-7	TRBV7-9	.	CASSSGRPYEQYF	TGTGCCAGCAGCTCAGGGCGGCCCTACGAGCAGTACTTC
TRBD2	TRBJ2-1	TRBV30	.	CAWSGSSGMANEQFF	TGTGCCTGGAGTGGATCTAGCGGGATGGCCAATGAGCAGTTCTTC
TRBD2	TRBJ2-7	TRBV5-1	.	CASSPRTSAFTYEQYF	TGCGCCAGCAGCCCACGGACTAGCGCTTTCACCTACGAGCAGTACTTC
.	TRBJ2-1	TRBV10-3	.	CAISKTDRGAEQFF	TGTGCCATCAGTAAGACGGACCGGGGAGCTGAGCAGTTCTTC
.	TRBJ2-4	TRBV5-6	few	CASSSLATAKNIQYF	TGTGCCAGCAGCTCCCTAGCGACAGCCAAAAACATTCAGTACTTC
TRBD2	TRBJ2-7	TRBV6-6	.	CASTLSPSGGRDEQYF	TGTGCCAGCACCTTATCACCTAGCGGGGGTCGCGACGAGCAGTACTTC
TRBD2	TRBJ2-1	TRBV6-6	.	CASLDSGGKDEQFF	TGTGCCAGCCTTGATAGCGGGGGCAAGGATGAGCAGTTCTTC
.	TRBJ1-1	TRBV2	once	CASSAEGDVGEAFF	TGTGCCAGCAGTGCGGAGGGGGATGTTGGTGAAGCTTTCTTT
TRBD2	TRBJ2-1	TRBV9	once	CASSVSPGLAGVRSDEQFF	TGTGCCAGCAGCGTATCCCCGGGACTAGCGGGAGTAAGATCGGATGAGCAGTTCTTC
TRBD1	TRBJ1-4	TRBV6-1	.	CASSDWTGQSGSEKLFF	TGTGCCAGCAGTGACTGGACAGGGCAGAGCGGCAGTGAAAAACTGTTTTTT
.	TRBJ1-6	TRBV2	.	CASSELPPGTRWAPLHF	TGTGCCAGCAGTGAACTACCCCCAGGGACGCGGTGGGCACCCCTCCACTTT
TRBD2	TRBJ2-3	TRBV10-3	few	CAIAPGGTSGSPDTQYF	TGTGCCATCGCCCCCGGCGGGACTAGCGGGAGCCCAGATACGCAGTATTTT
.	TRBJ1-3	TRBV13	.	CASSPAGTGNTIYF	TGTGCCAGCAGCCCCGCAGGAACAGGAAACACCATATATTTT
.	TRBJ2-5	TRBV7-2	.	CASSYPGVWETQYF	TGTGCCAGCAGCTACCCAGGGGTTTGGGAGACCCAGTACTTC
TRBD1	TRBJ1-1	TRBV27	.	CASSPGQFATEAFF	TGTGCCAGCAGCCCGGGACAGTTTGCCACTGAAGCTTTCTTT
TRBD2	TRBJ2-1	TRBV20-1	.	CSATGGDEQFF	TGCAGTGCTACGGGGGGTGATGAGCAGTTCTTC
.	TRBJ1-1	TRBV7-3	.	CASGRGDGTEAFF	TGTGCCAGCGGAAGGGGGGATGGCACTGAAGCTTTCTTT
.	TRBJ2-7	TRBV30	.	CAWSVGFEQYF	TGTGCCTGGAGTGTCGGGTTCGAGCAGTACTTC
TRBD1	TRBJ1-2	TRBV27	few	CASSRGGTGQNLYGYTF	TGTGCCAGCAGTAGGGGAGGAACGGGACAGAACCTTTATGGCTACACCTTC
TRBD2	TRBJ2-1	TRBV11-2	once	CASSRLAGGDYNEQFF	TGTGCCAGCAGCAGACTAGCGGGAGGAGACTACAATGAGCAGTTCTTC
.	TRBJ2-3	TRBV5-1	.	CASSSTTSTDTQYF	TGCGCCAGCAGCTCCACGACTTCGACAGATACGCAGTATTTT
.	TRBJ1-1	TRBV11-3	.	CASSRRMNTEAFF	TGTGCCAGCAGCAGGCGGATGAACACTGAAGCTTTCTTT
TRBD1	TRBJ2-1	TRBV7-8	.	CASSRRQGTYNEQFF	TGTGCCAGCAGCCGCCGACAGGGAACCTACAATGAGCAGTTCTTC
TRBD1	TRBJ1-1	TRBV7-6	.	CASSFDPGQGGTEAFF	TGTGCCAGCAGCTTCGACCCTGGACAGGGGGGCACTGAAGCTTTCTTT
.	TRBJ1-3	TRBV28	.	CASMDVVSGNTIYF	TGTGCCAGCATGGACGTCGTCTCTGGAAACACCATATATTTT
.	TRBJ2-4	TRBV21-1	.	CASSSLWAGKIAKNIQYF	TGTGCCAGCAGCTCCCTTTGGGCAGGTAAAATAGCCAAAAACATTCAGTACTTC
.	TRBJ2-5	TRBV5-1	.	CASSLARETQYF	TGCGCCAGCAGCTTGGCACGGGAGACCCAGTACTTC
.	TRBJ2-2	TRBV9	.	CASSVGVGIRTGELFF	TGTGCCAGCAGCGTAGGGGTCGGGATAAGAACCGGGGAGCTGTTTTTT
TRBD2	TRBJ2-1	TRBV18	.	CASSPLTSGTHNEQFF	TGTGCCAGCTCACCACTGACTAGCGGGACCCACAATGAGCAGTTCTTC
.	TRBJ2-3	TRBV7-9	.	CASSPVVGSDTQYF	TGTGCCAGCAGCCCGGTAGTAGGATCAGATACGCAGTATTTT
TRBD2	TRBJ2-3	TRBV6-1	.	CASIPSGRTDTQYF	TGTGCCTCTATCCCCAGCGGGAGGACAGATACGCAGTATTTT
TRBD2	TRBJ2-5	TRBV6-4	.	CASSAAASGKETQYF	TGTGCCAGCAGTGCCGCGGCTAGCGGGAAAGAGACCCAGTACTTC
.	TRBJ1-1	TRBV7-2	once	CASSEMTVSTEAFF	TGTGCCAGCAGCGAAATGACGGTGAGCACTGAAGCTTTCTTT
.	TRBJ1-2	TRBV6-1	once	CASSPEGLYGYTF	TGTGCCAGCAGTCCAGAGGGTCTCTATGGCTACACCTTC
.	TRBJ2-5	TRBV21-1	once	CASSKELTSGKQETQYF	TGTGCCAGCAGCAAAGAGCTTACTAGCGGTAAACAAGAGACCCAGTACTTC
.	TRBJ2-3	TRBV18	.	CASSPGGGTDTQYF	TGTGCCAGCTCACCAGGCGGGGGCACAGATACGCAGTATTTT
.	TRBJ2-7	TRBV7-2	few	CASSLDRDTSEQYF	TGTGCCAGCAGCTTAGATCGGGACACGAGCGAGCAGTACTTC
.	TRBJ2-7	TRBV10-3	.	CAISESSSYEQYF	TGTGCCATCAGTGAGTCTAGCTCCTACGAGCAGTACTTC
.	TRBJ1-3	TRBV5-1	.	CASSLPGDGNTIYF	TGCGCCAGCAGCTTGCCGGGTGACGGAAACACCATATATTTT
TRBD1	TRBJ1-1	TRBV28	.	CASSLWDREGTEAFF	TGTGCCAGCAGTTTATGGGACAGGGAGGGGACTGAAGCTTTCTTT
.	TRBJ2-7	TRBV27	.	CASSLSGSPGVYEQYF	TGTGCCAGCAGTTTATCTGGGTCACCAGGGGTCTACGAGCAGTACTTC